This T cell receptor beta chain was observed in a study of CD8 T cells in Susac syndrome. Sequencing of TCR beta was performed on blood CD8+ T cells and on blood CD4+ T cells. The multiple sclerosis control group comprised treatment-naive patients with stable or active relapsing-remitting disease. Random hexamers primed reverse transcription of about 0.5 to 1 ug RNA. Amplification of TCR beta CDR3 used immunoSEQ multiplex PCR across 54 Vbeta and 13 Jbeta. TCRdb passed the immunoSEQ multiplex PCR reads through MiXCR, listing each CDR3 protein once. Of around 80,000 distinct CDR3 sequences listed, 91% were seen once; the top ten hold roughly 0.49%. The length of the CDR3 is 18 residues. With 0 bases clipped from V and 5 bases from J, the junction kept 4 bases outside the gene matches. Germline loops: CDR1 SGHVS, CDR2 FQNEAQ. Concerning this clonotype: Its antigen remains unidentified.

General study findings and limits: The study recognized that the number of individuals in its TCR sequencing and HLA analysis was relatively small.

Specimen: CD8+ T cells from PBMCs. This TCR came from a human donor with multiple sclerosis. The rearrangement links TRBV7-8 to TRBJ2-1, with 16 bases fitting TRBD2. CDR3 nucleotides: TGTGCCAGCAGCTTAGCGGGACTAGCGGGAGGGCCACACAATGAGCAGTTCTTC. Amino acid sequence: CASSLAGLAGGPHNEQFF.